Below are 3 T cell receptor beta chains sequenced from a single sample in a study of blood T cell repertoires in COVID-19. Sequenced by immunoSEQ multiplex PCR; TCRdb stores in-frame clones only, minus some. The sample shows some 180,000 clones, around 90% of them seen only once. Sequences were obtained from peripheral blood. All receptors come from a man between 18 and 35 years old with COVID-19, enrolled during active disease.

The CDR3 spells CASRPPGGESYEQYF. As DNA, the CDR3 is TGTGCCAGCAGACCGCCGGGTGGGGAGTCCTACGAGCAGTACTTC. The chain recombines TRBV27 with TRBJ2-7; a possible D gene is TRBD2 (5 bases). The length of the CDR3 is 15 residues. From germline, CDR1 is MNHEY and CDR2 SMNVEV (reference sequence). The V end was cut by 6 bases, the J end by 1 base, with 16 bases between.

The V call is TRBV6-1, the J call TRBJ1-5; no clear D. The germline V gene has CDR1 MNHNS and CDR2 SASEGT. There are 16 residues in the CDR3. V shed 3 bases and J shed 1 base, with 13 bases lying between them. The CDR3 loop is CASSESAGLSNQPQHF. CDR3 nucleotide sequence: TGTGCCAGCAGTGAGTCGGCAGGTTTAAGCAATCAGCCCCAGCATTTT.

The J gene is TRBJ1-4, the V gene TRBV13; TRBD1 matches at 7 bases. The CDR3 covers 15 residues. CDR1 PRHDT and CDR2 FYEKMQ come from the germline V gene (reference sequence). Trimming cost V 5 bases and J 5 bases; bases outside gene matches: 8. For the CDR3, the DNA is TGTGCCAGCAGCAGCACCGGGACAGACAATGAAAAACTGTTTTTT. It yields the protein CASSSTGTDNEKLFF.